This T cell receptor beta chain originates from a study of CXCR3-negative and CXCR3-positive naive CD8 T cells. Remarks on this clonotype: Its target is unknown.

Study-wide results and limits: CXCR3-positive naive cells carried more hydrophobic TRB CDR3s than CXCR3-negative naive cells did.

This CDR3 contains 14 residues. Germline assignment: CDR1 SGHNT and CDR2 YYREEE (reference sequence). Investigators sorted each CD8+ T cell subset in triplicate, taking 300,000 or so cells each time. 5' RACE that incorporated UMI labels was used to prepare the TRB cDNA libraries. For each CDR3 protein, TCRdb gives one entry from its re-call of the 5' RACE reads, without DNA. The sample data list 90,000 to 150,000 distinct CDR3 sequences. The chain has TRBV5-4 and TRBJ2-7; absent DNA, TCRdb's TRBD2 call cannot be checked. The TCR was taken from a human donor in good health. Some clones in this sample may be carry-over from other donors' samples. The sample was naive CXCR3+ CD8+ T cells from blood. The subset: CD45RO-CCR7+CD27+CD95- naive CD8+ T cells expressing CXCR3 (TNR3+). The CDR3 sequence: CASSLTSGSHEQYF.